This T cell receptor beta chain was sequenced during a study of glioma-infiltrating T cells. Study-wide results and limits: Very few CDR3 sequences were shared between tissue and blood. Tissue-blood divergence was below expectation in non-neoplastic patients, above in gliomas.

Amplification of TCR alpha and beta CDR3 regions from RNA used iRepertoire nested multiplex PCR. Tissue mRNA or PBMC total RNA, roughly 100-400 ng, went into one-step reverse transcription and amplification. TCRdb called the multiplex PCR reads again in MiXCR, with one record for every CDR3 protein. The sample holds roughly 100,000 distinct CDR3 sequences; 25% to 30% are singletons and the top ten take 44%. Note on this clonotype: The antigen remains unidentified. A single base separates this from a much larger clone, so it may be a read error.

The V and J ends lost 3 bases and 5 bases respectively, with 20 bases between them. This CDR3 comprises 16 residues. Germline V lookup: CDR1 LNHNV, CDR2 YYDKDF (reference sequence). This rearrangement joins TRBV15 to TRBJ2-7; D possibly corresponds to TRBD1 (5 bases). This sequence originates from a human donor with low-grade glioma or glioblastoma, undergoing nonglioma brain surgery, or in good health (not recorded which). Sequenced sample: glioma tissue, nonneoplastic brain tissue, or PBMCs (not recorded which). CDR3 region: CATSSGRQGLLDEQYF. The DNA for the CDR3 is TGTGCCACCAGCAGCGGGCGGCAGGGCTTACTTGACGAGCAGTACTTC.